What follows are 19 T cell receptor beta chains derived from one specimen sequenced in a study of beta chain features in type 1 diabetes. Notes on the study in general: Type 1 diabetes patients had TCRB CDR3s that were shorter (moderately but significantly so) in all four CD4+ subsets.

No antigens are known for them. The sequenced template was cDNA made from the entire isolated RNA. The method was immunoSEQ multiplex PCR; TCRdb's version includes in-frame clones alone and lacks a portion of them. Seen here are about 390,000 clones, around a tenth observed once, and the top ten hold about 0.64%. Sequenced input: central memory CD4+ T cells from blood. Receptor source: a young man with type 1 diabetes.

The CDR3 loop reads CASSYPGTGEGTQYF. The CDR3 nucleotides are TGTGCCAGCAGCTATCCCGGGACAGGGGAGGGGACCCAGTACTTC. The chain joins TRBV28 to TRBJ2-5; TRBD1 matches 10 bases. V lost 6 bases and J lost 7; bases outside the gene matches: 11. This CDR3 has 15 amino acids. Germline V gives CDR1 MDHEN, CDR2 SYDVKM.

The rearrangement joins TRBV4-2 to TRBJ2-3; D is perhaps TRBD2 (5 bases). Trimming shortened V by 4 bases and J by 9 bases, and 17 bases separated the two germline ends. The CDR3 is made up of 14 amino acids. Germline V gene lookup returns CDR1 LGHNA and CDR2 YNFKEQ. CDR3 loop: CASSPEPGSYTQYF. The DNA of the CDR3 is TGTGCCAGCAGCCCTGAGCCGGGGTCATACACGCAGTATTTT.

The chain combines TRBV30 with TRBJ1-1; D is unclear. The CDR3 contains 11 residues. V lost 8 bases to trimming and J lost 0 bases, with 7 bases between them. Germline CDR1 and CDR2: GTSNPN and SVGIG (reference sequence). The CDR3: CAQMVNTEAFF. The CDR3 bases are TGTGCCCAGATGGTGAACACTGAAGCTTTCTTT.

DNA of the CDR3: TGTGCCAGCAGCTTTCAGAGCACAGATACGCAGTATTTT. Translating it yields CASSFQSTDTQYF. The V and J genes are TRBV5-4 and TRBJ2-3; D not resolved. The CDR3 spans 13 residues. Trimming stripped 2 bases from V and 0 bases from J, with 4 bases between. CDR1 and CDR2 (germline): SGHNT, YYREEE (reference sequence).

This CDR3 reads CASSLWTTYEQYF. The CDR3 nucleotides read TGCGCCAGCAGCTTGTGGACTACCTACGAGCAGTACTTC. This chain connects TRBV5-1 to TRBJ2-7, with D possibly matching TRBD2 (6 bases). The ends were cut back, 1 base at V and 2 bases at J, with 7 bases in the middle. Per germline, CDR1 SGHRS and CDR2 YFSETQ. The CDR3 loop spans 13 amino acids. Full variable domain (rest looked up from reference TRBV5-1 and TRBJ2-7): KAGVTQTPRYLIKTRGQQVTLSCSPISGHRSVSWYQQTPGQGLQFLFEYFSETQRNKGNFPGRFSGRQFSNSRSEMNVSTLELGDSALYLCASSLWTTYEQYFGPGTRLTVT.

The CDR3 sequence: CASSLGGGAAFF. CDR3 sequence (DNA): TGTGCCAGCAGTTTAGGGGGGGGCGCGGCTTTCTTT. The chain employs TRBV27 and TRBJ1-1; D perhaps matches TRBD1 (6 bases). CDR3 size: 12 residues. Trimming pared 2 bases from V and 11 bases from J, leaving 12 bases between. CDR1 is MNHEY and CDR2 is SMNVEV in the germline V gene (reference sequence).

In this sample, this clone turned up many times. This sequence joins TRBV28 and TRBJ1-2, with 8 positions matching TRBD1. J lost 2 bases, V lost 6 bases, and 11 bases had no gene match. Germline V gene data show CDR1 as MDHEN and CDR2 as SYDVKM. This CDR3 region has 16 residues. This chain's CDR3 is CASSPPGQGANYGYTF. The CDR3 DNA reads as TGTGCCAGCAGCCCTCCCGGGCAGGGGGCGAACTATGGCTACACCTTC.

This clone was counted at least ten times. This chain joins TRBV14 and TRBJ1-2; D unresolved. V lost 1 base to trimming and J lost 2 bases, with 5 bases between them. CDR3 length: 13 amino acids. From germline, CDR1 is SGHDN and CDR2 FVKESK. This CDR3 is CASSQGENYGYTF. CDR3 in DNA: TGTGCCAGCAGCCAAGGGGAGAACTATGGCTACACCTTC.

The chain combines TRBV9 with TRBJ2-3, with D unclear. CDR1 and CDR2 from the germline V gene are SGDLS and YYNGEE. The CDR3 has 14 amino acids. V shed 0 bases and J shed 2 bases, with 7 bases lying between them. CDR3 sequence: CASSVARPTDTQYF. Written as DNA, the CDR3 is TGTGCCAGCAGCGTAGCGCGGCCCACAGATACGCAGTATTTT. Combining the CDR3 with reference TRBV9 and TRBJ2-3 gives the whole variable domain DSGVTQTPKHLITATGQRVTLRCSPRSGDLSVYWYQQSLDQGLQFLIQYYNGEERAKGNILERFSAQQFPDLHSELNLSSLELGDSALYFCASSVARPTDTQYFGPGTRLTVL.

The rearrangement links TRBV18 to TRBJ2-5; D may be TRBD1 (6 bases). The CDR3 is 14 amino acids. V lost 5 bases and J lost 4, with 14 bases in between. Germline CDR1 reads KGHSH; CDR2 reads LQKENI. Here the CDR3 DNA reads TGTGCCAGCTCAATCGACAGGTACCCAGAGACCCAGTACTTC. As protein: CASSIDRYPETQYF.

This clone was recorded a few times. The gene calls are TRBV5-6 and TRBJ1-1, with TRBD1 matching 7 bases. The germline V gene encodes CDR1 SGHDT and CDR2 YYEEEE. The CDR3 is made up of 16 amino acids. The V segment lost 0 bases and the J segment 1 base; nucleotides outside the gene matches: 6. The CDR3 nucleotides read TGTGCCAGCAGCTTGGGGGCCGGGACAGCGAACACTGAAGCTTTCTTT. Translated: CASSLGAGTANTEAFF.

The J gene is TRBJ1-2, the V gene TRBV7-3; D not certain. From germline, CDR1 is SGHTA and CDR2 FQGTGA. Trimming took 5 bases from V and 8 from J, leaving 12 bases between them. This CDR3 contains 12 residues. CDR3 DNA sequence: TGTGCCAGCAGCAGAGACCAAAGGGGCTACACCTTC. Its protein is CASSRDQRGYTF.

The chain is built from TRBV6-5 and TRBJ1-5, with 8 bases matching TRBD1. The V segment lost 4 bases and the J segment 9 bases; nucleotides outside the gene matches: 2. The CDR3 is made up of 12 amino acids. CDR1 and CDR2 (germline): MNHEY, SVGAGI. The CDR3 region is CASSFDRGPQHF. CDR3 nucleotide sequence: TGTGCCAGCAGTTTCGACAGGGGGCCCCAGCATTTT.

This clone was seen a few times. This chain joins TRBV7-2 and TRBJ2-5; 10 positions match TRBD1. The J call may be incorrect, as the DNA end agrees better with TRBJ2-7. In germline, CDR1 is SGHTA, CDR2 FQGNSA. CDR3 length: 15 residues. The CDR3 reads CASSPWTGGTYEQYF. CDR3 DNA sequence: TGTGCCAGCAGCCCTTGGACAGGGGGAACCTACGAGCAGTACTTC.

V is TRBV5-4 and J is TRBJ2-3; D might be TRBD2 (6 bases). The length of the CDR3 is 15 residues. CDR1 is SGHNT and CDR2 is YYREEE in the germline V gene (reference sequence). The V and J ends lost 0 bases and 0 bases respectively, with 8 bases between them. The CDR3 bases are TGTGCCAGCAGCTTGGGCGGGATAAGCACAGATACGCAGTATTTT. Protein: CASSLGGISTDTQYF. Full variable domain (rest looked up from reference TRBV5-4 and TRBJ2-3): ETGVTQSPTHLIKTRGQQVTLRCSSQSGHNTVSWYQQALGQGPQFIFQYYREEENGRGNFPPRFSGLQFPNYSSELNVNALELDDSALYLCASSLGGISTDTQYFGPGTRLTVL.

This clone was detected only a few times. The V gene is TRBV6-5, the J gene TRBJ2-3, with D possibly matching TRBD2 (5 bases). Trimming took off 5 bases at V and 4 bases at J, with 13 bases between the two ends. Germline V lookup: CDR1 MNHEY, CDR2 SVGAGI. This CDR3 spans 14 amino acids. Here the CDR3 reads CASSEPGRADTQYF. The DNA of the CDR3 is TGTGCCAGCAGTGAACCTGGGCGGGCAGATACGCAGTATTTT.

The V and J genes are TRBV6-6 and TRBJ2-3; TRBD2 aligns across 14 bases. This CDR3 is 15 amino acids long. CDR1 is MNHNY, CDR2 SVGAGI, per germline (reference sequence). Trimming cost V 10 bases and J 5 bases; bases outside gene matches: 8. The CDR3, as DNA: TGTGCCATCAAGGGGGGACTAGCGGGAGTAGATACGCAGTATTTT. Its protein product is CAIKGGLAGVDTQYF.

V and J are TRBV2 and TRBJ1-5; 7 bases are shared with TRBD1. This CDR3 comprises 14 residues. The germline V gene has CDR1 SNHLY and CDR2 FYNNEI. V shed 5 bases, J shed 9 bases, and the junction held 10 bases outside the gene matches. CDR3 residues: CASSQGQVYRPQHF. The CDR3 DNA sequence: TGTGCCAGCAGTCAAGGACAGGTCTACCGGCCCCAGCATTTT.

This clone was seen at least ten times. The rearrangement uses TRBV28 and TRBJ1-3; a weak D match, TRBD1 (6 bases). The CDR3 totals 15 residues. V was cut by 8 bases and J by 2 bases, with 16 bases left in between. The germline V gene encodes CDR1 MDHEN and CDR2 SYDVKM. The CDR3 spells CASLQGGGTGNTIYF. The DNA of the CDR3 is TGTGCCAGCCTTCAAGGGGGGGGAACTGGAAACACCATATATTTT.